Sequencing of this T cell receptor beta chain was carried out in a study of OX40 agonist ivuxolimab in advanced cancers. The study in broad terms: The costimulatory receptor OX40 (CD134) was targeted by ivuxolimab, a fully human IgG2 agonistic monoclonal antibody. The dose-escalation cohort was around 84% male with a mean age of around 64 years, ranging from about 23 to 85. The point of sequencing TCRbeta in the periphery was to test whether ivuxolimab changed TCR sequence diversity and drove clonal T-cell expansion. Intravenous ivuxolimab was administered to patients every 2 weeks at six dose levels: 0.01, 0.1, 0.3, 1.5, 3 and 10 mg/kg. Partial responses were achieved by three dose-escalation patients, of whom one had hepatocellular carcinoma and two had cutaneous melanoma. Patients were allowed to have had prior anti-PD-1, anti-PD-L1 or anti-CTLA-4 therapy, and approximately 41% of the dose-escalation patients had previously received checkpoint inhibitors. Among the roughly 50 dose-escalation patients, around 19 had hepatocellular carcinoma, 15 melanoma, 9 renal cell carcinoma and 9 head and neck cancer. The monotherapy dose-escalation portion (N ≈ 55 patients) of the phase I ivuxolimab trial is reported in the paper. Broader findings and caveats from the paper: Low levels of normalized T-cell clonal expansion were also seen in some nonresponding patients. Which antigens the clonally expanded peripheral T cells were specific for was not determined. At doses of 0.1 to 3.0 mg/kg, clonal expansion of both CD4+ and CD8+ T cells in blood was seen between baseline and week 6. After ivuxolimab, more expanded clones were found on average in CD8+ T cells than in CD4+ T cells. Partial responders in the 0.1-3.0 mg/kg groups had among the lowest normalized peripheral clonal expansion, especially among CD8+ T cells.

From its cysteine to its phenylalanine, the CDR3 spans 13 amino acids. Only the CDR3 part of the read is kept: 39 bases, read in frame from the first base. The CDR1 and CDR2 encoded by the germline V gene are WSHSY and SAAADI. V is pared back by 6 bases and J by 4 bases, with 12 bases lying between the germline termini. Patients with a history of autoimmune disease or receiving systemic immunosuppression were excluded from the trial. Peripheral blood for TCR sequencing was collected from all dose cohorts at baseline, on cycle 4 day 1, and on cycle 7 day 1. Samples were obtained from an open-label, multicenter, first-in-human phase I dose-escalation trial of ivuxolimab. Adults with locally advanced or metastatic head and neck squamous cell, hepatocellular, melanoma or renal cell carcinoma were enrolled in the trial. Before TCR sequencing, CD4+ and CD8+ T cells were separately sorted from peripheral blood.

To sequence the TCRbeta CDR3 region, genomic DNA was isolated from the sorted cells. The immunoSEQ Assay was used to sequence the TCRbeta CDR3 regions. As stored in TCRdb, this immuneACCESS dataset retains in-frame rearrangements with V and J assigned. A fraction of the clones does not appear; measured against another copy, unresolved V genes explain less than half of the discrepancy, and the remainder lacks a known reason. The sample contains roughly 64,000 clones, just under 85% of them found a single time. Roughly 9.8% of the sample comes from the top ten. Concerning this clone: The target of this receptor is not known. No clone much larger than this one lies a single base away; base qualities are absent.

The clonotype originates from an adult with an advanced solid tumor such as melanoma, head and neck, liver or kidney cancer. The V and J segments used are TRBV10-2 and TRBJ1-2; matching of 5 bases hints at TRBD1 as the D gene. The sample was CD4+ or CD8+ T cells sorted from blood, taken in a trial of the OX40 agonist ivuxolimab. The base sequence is TGCGCCAGCAGCGCCGTGGGGGGCTATGGCTACACCTTC. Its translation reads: CASSAVGGYGYTF.